This T cell receptor (beta chain) derives from a study of blood T cell repertoires in COVID-19. This CDR3 comprises 16 residues. In germline, CDR1 is SGHAT, CDR2 FQNNGV. The ends lost 3 bases at V and 2 bases at J; junction bases unmatched: 8. Sequencing used immunoSEQ multiplex PCR; TCRdb keeps in-frame clones, though not all of them. Here the sample spans roughly 81,000 clones, around four fifths being singletons. This sequence was found in a woman aged 70-85 years with acute or convalescent COVID-19. Source material: peripheral blood. The chain couples TRBV11-2 to TRBJ2-7; the match to TRBD1 covers 9 bases. CDR3 amino acids: CASSFRSGQGPYEQYF. The CDR3 DNA reads as TGTGCCAGCAGCTTTCGGTCGGGACAGGGCCCCTACGAGCAGTACTTC.